The 29 T cell receptor beta chains below all came from one sample that was sequenced in a study of T cell responses to AZD1222 COVID-19 vaccine listed by TCRdb under 2021. The library relied on the immunoSEQ multiplex PCR assay. TCRdb holds this immuneACCESS table with in-frame rearrangements only. Some clones are missing; in checked studies, unresolved V genes explain under half, and the rest has no known cause. This sample has about 180,000 clones in its table, and 85% to 90% of those were observed once. The ten largest clonotypes hold 11% of the sample. Sample time point, as interpreted from the label and publication: about 28 days (+/-7) after the second vaccine dose. The sample in question was peripheral blood, obtained 28 days after the second AZD1222 dose. These receptors were obtained from an adult who received the AZD1222 COVID-19 vaccine.

The rearrangement uses TRBV7-2 and TRBJ2-3, with 10 positions matching TRBD1. Unmatched junction bases numbered 8, after V lost 4 bases and J lost 4 bases. The germline CDR1 and CDR2 sequences are SGHTA and FQGNSA. The CDR3 extends over 16 amino acids. CDR3 region: CASSSFLTGGSDTQYF. In DNA, the CDR3 is TGTGCCAGCAGCTCTTTCCTGACAGGGGGCTCAGATACGCAGTATTTT.

The chain recombines TRBV14 with TRBJ1-4; the D gene is possibly TRBD1 (5 bases). CDR3 length equals 13 residues. Trimming took off 3 bases at V and 6 bases at J, with 8 bases between the two ends. Germline CDR1 reads SGHDN; CDR2 reads FVKESK. This chain's CDR3 is CASSQGTYEKLFF. CDR3 in DNA: TGTGCCAGCAGCCAGGGGACGTATGAAAAACTGTTTTTT.

This sequence joins TRBV19 and TRBJ1-4, with D perhaps TRBD1 (5 bases). The germline V gene has CDR1 LNHDA and CDR2 SQIVND (reference sequence). V was trimmed by 4 bases and J by 6 bases, leaving 15 bases between them. There are 15 residues in the CDR3. CDR3 sequence reads: CASSRGGTGDEKLFF. The CDR3 DNA reads TGTGCCAGTAGTAGGGGGGGGACGGGCGATGAAAAACTGTTTTTT.

The chain uses TRBV6-1 and TRBJ2-7, with D perhaps TRBD2 (6 bases). This CDR3 has 14 residues. The germline gives CDR1 MNHNS, CDR2 SASEGT. The germline V and J ends were trimmed by 0 bases and 5 bases, with 11 bases remaining between them. CDR3 in DNA: TGTGCCAGCAGTGAAGCTGGGGAGGTGCACGAGCAGTACTTC. This codes for CASSEAGEVHEQYF.

The gene calls are TRBV7-8 and TRBJ2-2; maybe TRBD2 (7 bases). With 0 bases removed from V and 4 bases from J, the gap between germline ends came to 18 bases. This CDR3 has 18 amino acids. CDR1 and CDR2 from the germline V gene are SGHVS and FQNEAQ. The CDR3 nucleotides read TGTGCCAGCAGCTTAGCGCTAAGGGGGGGCCCGAGCACCGGGGAGCTGTTTTTT. Protein product: CASSLALRGGPSTGELFF.

About this clone: At one boundary the junction diverges from the germline segment, which might be a read error. The V call is TRBV19, the J call TRBJ2-3, with 7 bases lining up with TRBD1. Germline CDR1 reads LNHDA; CDR2 reads SQIVND (reference sequence). The CDR3 loop spans 15 amino acids. The CDR3 bases are TGTGCCAGTAGTCTAGAGACAGGGCGGGCAGATACGCAGTATTTT. As protein: CASSLETGRADTQYF. Using reference TRBV19 and TRBJ2-3 for the parts outside the CDR3, the full variable domain is DGGITQSPKYLFRKEGQNVTLSCEQNLNHDAMYWYRQDPGQGLRLIYYSQIVNDFQKGDIAEGYSVSREKKESFPLTVTSAQKNPTAFYLCASSLETGRADTQYFGPGTRLTVL.

The chain couples TRBV6-5 to TRBJ1-1; D is undetermined. Germline V gene lookup returns CDR1 MNHEY and CDR2 SVGAGI. The V gene lost 5 bases and the J gene lost 9 bases, with 16 bases spanning the gap. CDR3 length: 13 residues. The CDR3 sequence: CASSTLDGYQAFF. The CDR3 coding sequence is TGTGCCAGCAGTACCTTAGACGGATATCAAGCTTTCTTT.

The chain employs TRBV7-8 and TRBJ1-2; the D gene is possibly TRBD1 (6 bases). The CDR3 has 14 residues. The germline V and J ends were trimmed by 2 bases and 6 bases, with 13 bases remaining between them. Germline CDR1 and CDR2: SGHVS and FQNEAQ. The CDR3 DNA reads as TGTGCCAGCAGCTTAAGGACAGCCGTGGATGGCTACACCTTC. As protein: CASSLRTAVDGYTF.

This clone has just a few counts. V and J are TRBV19 and TRBJ2-5; unclear D gene. Germline CDR1 is LNHDA and CDR2 is SQIVND (reference sequence). The CDR3 is made up of 13 amino acids. Trimming took off 3 bases at V and 4 bases at J, with 9 bases between the two ends. In nucleotides, the CDR3 is TGTGCCAGTAGTATGGCCGCGATAGAGACCCAGTACTTC. Its protein product is CASSMAAIETQYF.

The rearrangement uses TRBV7-2 and TRBJ2-5; 8 nucleotides line up with TRBD2. Germline loops: CDR1 SGHTA, CDR2 FQGNSA. With V trimmed by 5 bases and J by 5 bases, 7 bases remained unmatched. This CDR3 comprises 14 residues. The CDR3 protein is CASSTAGTRETQYF. CDR3 nucleotide sequence: TGTGCCAGCAGCACCGCCGGGACTAGGGAGACCCAGTACTTC.

The gene calls are TRBV7-8 and TRBJ1-2; D gene uncertain. Germline V gives CDR1 SGHVS, CDR2 FQNEAQ. The ends were cut back, 2 bases at V and 2 bases at J, with 12 bases in the middle. The CDR3 sequence is 15 residues long. CDR3 sequence reads: CASSLPRQANYGYTF. The CDR3 DNA follows: TGTGCCAGCAGCTTACCCCGGCAGGCGAACTATGGCTACACCTTC.

The J gene is TRBJ1-2, the V gene TRBV20-1, with D perhaps matching TRBD1 (6 bases). Trimming shortened V by 4 bases and J by 6 bases, and 9 bases separated the two germline ends. CDR1 and CDR2 (germline): DFQATT, SNEGSKA (reference sequence). The CDR3 consists of 11 residues. The CDR3 sequence: CSAKDRNGYTF. The CDR3 region has the DNA TGCAGTGCTAAGGACAGAAATGGCTACACCTTC.

The gene calls are TRBV12-3 or TRBV12-4 and TRBJ1-6; D is uncertain. Deletions cut 1 base from V and 10 bases from J, with 8 bases between. CDR3 length: 13 residues. Written as DNA, the CDR3 is TGTGCCAGCAGTTTAGTACAGCAATCACCCCTCCACTTT. It specifies CASSLVQQSPLHF.

This clone is a singleton in its sample. The gene calls are TRBV30 and TRBJ1-2, with TRBD1 as a possible D gene (6 bases). The V gene's germline CDR1 is GTSNPN and CDR2 SVGIG (reference sequence). Trimming shortened V by 4 bases and J by 4 bases, and 16 bases separated the two germline ends. CDR3 size: 14 residues. The CDR3 spells CAWITDRTGYGYTF. DNA of the CDR3: TGTGCCTGGATTACAGACAGGACGGGCTATGGCTACACCTTC. The whole variable domain, remainder taken from reference TRBV30 and TRBJ1-2, is SQTIHQWPATLVQPVGSPLSLECTVEGTSNPNLYWYRQAAGRGLQLLFYSVGIGQISSEVPQNLSASRPQDRQFILSSKKLLLSDSGFYLCAWITDRTGYGYTFGSGTRLTVV.

V and J are TRBV5-4 and TRBJ1-6; TRBD1 matches 7 bases. With V trimmed by 4 bases and J by 7 bases, 2 bases remained unmatched. Germline CDR1 SGHNT, CDR2 YYREEE (reference sequence). The CDR3 is made up of 13 amino acids. The CDR3 protein is CASSGTENSPLHF. The CDR3 DNA reads as TGTGCCAGCAGCGGGACAGAGAATTCACCCCTCCACTTT.

The chain has TRBV5-1 and TRBJ2-1; TRBD1 might be the D (7 bases). Germline CDR1 is SGHRS and CDR2 is YFSETQ. This CDR3 region has 14 residues. V was shortened by 7 bases and J by 1 base, with 12 bases between the two germline ends. CDR3 in amino acids: CASSGGQSYNEQFF. CDR3 nucleotides: TGCGCCAGCTCAGGGGGGCAGTCCTACAATGAGCAGTTCTTC.

The sample holds one count of this clone. Different DNA sequences within this sample yield the same CDR3. The rearrangement joins TRBV5-1 to TRBJ2-2, with D possibly being TRBD1 or TRBD2 (6 bases each). The germline V and J ends were trimmed by 0 bases and 3 bases, with 9 bases remaining between them. The CDR3 spans 15 residues. CDR1 is SGHRS and CDR2 is YFSETQ in the germline V gene. CDR3 region: CASSLDGGDTGELFF. The CDR3 nucleotides read TGCGCCAGCAGCTTGGACGGGGGCGACACCGGGGAGCTGTTTTTT.

V is TRBV5-6 and J is TRBJ1-3; no definite D call. CDR1 is SGHDT and CDR2 is YYEEEE in the germline V gene. The length of the CDR3 is 15 residues. Trimming left V 1 base short and J 2 bases short, with 10 bases between. CDR3 nucleotides: TGTGCCAGCAGCTTGAATCCCAGCCCTGGAAACACCATATATTTT. Translated, it gives CASSLNPSPGNTIYF. The complete variable domain, with remaining parts taken from reference TRBV5-6 and TRBJ1-3, reads DAGVTQSPTHLIKTRGQQVTLRCSPKSGHDTVSWYQQALGQGPQFIFQYYEEEERQRGNFPDRFSGHQFPNYSSELNVNALLLGDSALYLCASSLNPSPGNTIYFGEGSWLTVV.

The V call is TRBV27, the J call TRBJ2-7, with 8 positions matching TRBD1. This CDR3 region has 14 residues. V was clipped by 6 bases and J by 4 bases; unmatched bases: 8. From germline, CDR1 is MNHEY and CDR2 SMNVEV (reference sequence). The CDR3 sequence is CASSRGQGWYEQYF. In DNA form, the CDR3 reads TGTGCCAGCAGCCGCGGACAGGGATGGTACGAGCAGTACTTC.

The J gene is TRBJ1-1, the V gene TRBV6-6; 7 bases fit TRBD1. Looked up from germline, CDR1 is MNHNY and CDR2 is SVGAGI (reference sequence). The CDR3 length is 14 residues. The V gene end was trimmed by 2 bases and the J gene end by 4 bases; junction bases not matched to a gene: 4. CDR3 sequence reads: CASSYGQEGTEAFF. The CDR3 DNA sequence: TGTGCCAGCAGTTACGGACAGGAGGGCACTGAAGCTTTCTTT.

CDR3 DNA sequence: TGTGCCAGCAGCTTGGACAGATCTGGCTACACCTTC. Translation gives CASSLDRSGYTF. The chain has TRBV5-4 and TRBJ1-2; no definite D call. Trimming shortened V by 0 bases and J by 7 bases, and 7 bases separated the two germline ends. The CDR3 loop spans 12 amino acids. Germline V CDR1 and CDR2: SGHNT, YYREEE (reference sequence).

This chain joins TRBV7-3 and TRBJ2-7, with 7 bases that match TRBD2. Germline values: CDR1 SGHTA, CDR2 FQGTGA. CDR3 length: 19 residues. V trimming: 4 bases; J trimming: 0 bases; junction bases outside the gene matches: 18. The CDR3 sequence is CASSSYIPQSGENSYEQYF. CDR3 bases: TGTGCCAGCAGCTCATATATTCCACAGAGCGGGGAGAACTCCTACGAGCAGTACTTC.

This rearrangement joins TRBV5-4 to TRBJ2-5; 7 bases are a match to TRBD1. J was trimmed by 5 bases and V by 4 bases; bases with no gene match: 11. Germline assignment: CDR1 SGHNT and CDR2 YYREEE (reference sequence). The CDR3 runs 15 residues. The CDR3 DNA is TGTGCCAGCAGCGTAAGACAGGGATCGTGGGAGACCCAGTACTTC. Protein: CASSVRQGSWETQYF.

The chain recombines TRBV9 with TRBJ1-6; tentatively, D is TRBD1 (6 bases). Germline V gives CDR1 SGDLS, CDR2 YYNGEE. The CDR3 extends over 15 amino acids. V lost 5 bases, J lost 10 bases, and 19 bases lay in between. CDR3 DNA sequence: TGTGCCAGCAGTCGTCGCGGACAGCCCGCCTCACCCCTCCACTTT. It specifies CASSRRGQPASPLHF.

The rearrangement uses TRBV5-1 and TRBJ2-7, with D perhaps matching TRBD2 (5 bases). V was pared by 4 bases and J by 0 bases, with 14 bases between. From germline, CDR1 is SGHRS and CDR2 YFSETQ. The CDR3 runs to 15 residues. CDR3 nucleotide sequence: TGCGCCAGCAGCAGCACCCCGGGGAGCTCCTACGAGCAGTACTTC. Protein sequence: CASSSTPGSSYEQYF.

The CDR3 region is CASSFTLRELAFSYEQYF. The CDR3 DNA reads as TGTGCCAGCAGCTTTACCTTGAGGGAACTAGCTTTCTCCTACGAGCAGTACTTC. This chain connects TRBV7-2 to TRBJ2-7, with a possible D match to TRBD2 (6 bases). The germline CDR1 and CDR2 sequences are SGHTA and FQGNSA. The V and J ends lost 3 bases and 0 bases respectively, with 21 bases between them. The CDR3 sequence is 18 residues long. Combining the CDR3 with reference TRBV7-2 and TRBJ2-7 gives the whole variable domain GAGVSQSPSNKVTEKGKDVELRCDPISGHTALYWYRQSLGQGLEFLIYFQGNSAPDKSGLPSDRFSAERTGGSVSTLTIQRTQQEDSAVYLCASSFTLRELAFSYEQYFGPGTRLTVT.

The rearrangement uses TRBV18 and TRBJ2-7; 10 nucleotides match TRBD1. V trimming: 3 bases; J trimming: 2 bases; junction bases outside the gene matches: 4. The CDR3 covers 15 residues. The germline gives CDR1 KGHSH, CDR2 LQKENI. The CDR3 DNA is TGTGCCAGCTCACCTGGGACAGGGGACCCCTACGAGCAGTACTTC. Amino acids: CASSPGTGDPYEQYF.

The chain employs TRBV19 and TRBJ1-5; 11 positions match TRBD1. The CDR3 is made up of 15 amino acids. Germline V gene sequence: CDR1 LNHDA, CDR2 SQIVND (reference sequence). The ends lost 8 bases at V and 2 bases at J; junction bases unmatched: 5. CDR3 DNA: TGTGCCAGTGGGACAGGGGGAAGGGGCAATCAGCCCCAGCATTTT. Its protein is CASGTGGRGNQPQHF.

J is TRBJ2-3 and V is TRBV15; tentative D call: TRBD2 (7 bases). Trimming took 1 base from V and 2 from J, leaving 10 bases between them. CDR1 LNHNV and CDR2 YYDKDF come from the germline V gene (reference sequence). The CDR3 has 15 residues. The CDR3 protein is CATSRGGGPTDTQYF. The DNA for the CDR3 is TGTGCCACCAGCAGAGGCGGGGGCCCCACAGATACGCAGTATTTT.